The 28 T cell receptor beta chains reported below all come from one sample, sequenced in a study of CD8 T cells in Susac syndrome. 0.5 to 1 ug RNA was reverse transcribed with random hexamers. TCRdb reprocessed the immunoSEQ multiplex PCR reads with MiXCR, giving one entry per CDR3 protein. The repertoire has approximately 210,000 distinct CDR3 sequences, roughly 96% of them found once; the top ten carry 0.085% to 0.095%. Sequenced sample: CD4+ T cells from PBMCs. The receptors here all came from a human donor with multiple sclerosis.

The V call is TRBV10-3, the J call TRBJ2-1, with TRBD1 matching over 7 bases. The V gene end was trimmed by 3 bases and the J gene end by 5 bases; junction bases not matched to a gene: 7. Germline CDR1 is ENHRY and CDR2 is SYGVKD. This CDR3 spans 15 amino acids. DNA for the CDR3: TGTGCCATCAGTGACGGGACAGCCACACACAATGAGCAGTTCTTC. It encodes CAISDGTATHNEQFF.

CDR3: CASSLPVQETQYF. In DNA, the CDR3 is TGCGCCAGCAGCTTGCCTGTCCAAGAGACCCAGTACTTC. This chain connects TRBV5-1 to TRBJ2-5; D unresolved. With 1 base removed from V and 1 base from J, the gap between germline ends came to 5 bases. This CDR3 is built from 13 residues. Germline V lookup: CDR1 SGHRS, CDR2 YFSETQ.

V usage is TRBV11-2 and J usage is TRBJ2-3; the D is unclear. The CDR3 extends over 15 amino acids. V was pared by 5 bases and J by 2 bases, with 14 bases between. Germline V gene sequence: CDR1 SGHAT, CDR2 FQNNGV. In DNA, the CDR3 is TGTGCCAGCAGCCTAGTGGGCAGTACCACAGATACGCAGTATTTT. Translation: CASSLVGSTTDTQYF.

This clonotype was recorded only once. V gene TRBV2 combines with J gene TRBJ1-6, with D unresolved. Germline CDR1 SNHLY, CDR2 FYNNEI. The V end lost 4 bases, the J end lost 7 bases, and 14 bases lay between the germline ends. This CDR3 region has 15 residues. The CDR3 DNA is TGTGCCAGCAGTGTGAGGAGGGATCGCAATTCACCCCTCCACTTT. Translation gives CASSVRRDRNSPLHF.

The chain links TRBV10-2 to TRBJ2-5; the D gene is possibly TRBD1 (7 bases). This CDR3 comprises 13 residues. The V and J ends lost 7 bases and 4 bases respectively, with 13 bases between them. The germline V gene has CDR1 WSHSY and CDR2 SAAADI. The CDR3 DNA sequence: TGCGCCAGCACCAGGGGGGTAGGAGAGACCCAGTACTTC. Translated: CASTRGVGETQYF.

This clonotype has a single count. This chain connects TRBV27 to TRBJ2-1; 9 nucleotides agree with TRBD1. The CDR3 runs to 14 residues. The germline V gene has CDR1 MNHEY and CDR2 SMNVEV (reference sequence). After removal of 5 bases from V and 8 bases from J, the junction contained 7 bases not matched to a gene. As DNA, the CDR3 is TGTGCCAGCAGTCGGGACAGGGTAAGGGATGAGCAGTTCTTC. This gives the protein CASSRDRVRDEQFF.

The gene calls are TRBV19 and TRBJ1-2; 7 nucleotides line up with TRBD1. V was clipped by 9 bases and J by 4 bases; unmatched bases: 8. Germline V gene lookup returns CDR1 LNHDA and CDR2 SQIVND (reference sequence). The CDR3 totals 13 residues. The CDR3 coding sequence is TGTGCCAGCACAGGGGAGAGAATCTATGGCTACACCTTC. Translation gives CASTGERIYGYTF.

V is TRBV29-1 and J is TRBJ2-1; TRBD2 matches at 8 bases. The junction had 10 bases not matched to a gene; V was cut back by 7 bases and J by 2 bases. Germline values: CDR1 SQVTM, CDR2 ANQGSEA. The length of the CDR3 is 15 residues. In DNA, the CDR3 is TGCAGCGCCGAGGGCTGGCGGGAGGCCTACAATGAGCAGTTCTTC. It is translated as CSAEGWREAYNEQFF.

The CDR3 spells CASSEADRPQGYTF. The CDR3 DNA reads TGTGCCAGCAGTGAAGCAGACAGACCTCAAGGCTACACCTTC. The chain has TRBV2 and TRBJ1-2, with a weak D call TRBD1 (5 bases). Per the germline V gene, CDR1 is SNHLY and CDR2 is FYNNEI. The CDR3 covers 14 residues. With 0 bases removed from V and 8 bases from J, the gap between germline ends came to 13 bases.

The rearrangement joins TRBV3-1 to TRBJ2-1, with D uncertain. Germline values: CDR1 LGHDT, CDR2 YNNKEL (reference sequence). This CDR3 region has 14 residues. Trimming removed 0 bases from V and 3 bases from J, with 6 bases in between. The CDR3 DNA follows: TGTGCCAGCAGCCAAGATACACGCTACAATGAGCAGTTCTTC. It translates to CASSQDTRYNEQFF.

The V and J genes are TRBV2 and TRBJ2-1; D might be TRBD1 or TRBD2, each matching 5 bases. Between the trimmed V and J ends, which lost 1 base and 10 bases, there was a span of 11 bases. The CDR3 contains 13 residues. Per the germline V gene, CDR1 is SNHLY and CDR2 is FYNNEI. CDR3 DNA sequence: TGTGCCAGCAGTGAAGTTGAGTGGGGGGAGCAGTTCTTC. This gives the protein CASSEVEWGEQFF.

The chain combines TRBV2 with TRBJ2-1; TRBD1 might be the D (5 bases). This CDR3 is 14 amino acids long. Germline assignment: CDR1 SNHLY and CDR2 FYNNEI. Trimming left V 1 base short and J 9 bases short, with 13 bases between. The CDR3 DNA reads TGTGCCAGCAGTGAAGGGGGCCCAGTGGGTGAGCAGTTCTTC. It translates to CASSEGGPVGEQFF.

This rearrangement joins TRBV6-5 to TRBJ1-2, with 8 bases aligning to TRBD1. Trimming at V came to 5 bases and at J to 8 bases, leaving 7 bases not matched to a gene. Per the germline V gene, CDR1 is MNHEY and CDR2 is SVGAGI. CDR3 length: 13 amino acids. The chain's CDR3 is CASSRGQGRGYTF. The CDR3 DNA reads as TGTGCCAGCAGTCGCGGACAGGGTCGAGGCTACACCTTC.

The gene calls are TRBV7-9 and TRBJ1-1, with D unresolved. CDR1 and CDR2 (germline): SEHNR, FQNEAQ (reference sequence). V gave up 5 bases and J gave up 1 base, with 8 bases separating them. The CDR3 totals 13 residues. The CDR3 region is CASSRTGNTEAFF. The CDR3 DNA reads as TGTGCCAGCAGCCGCACGGGGAACACTGAAGCTTTCTTT.

This chain connects TRBV20-1 to TRBJ2-7, with TRBD1 matching over 7 bases. CDR1 and CDR2 (germline): DFQATT, SNEGSKA (reference sequence). Trimming at V came to 4 bases and at J to 2 bases, leaving 11 bases not matched to a gene. The CDR3 totals 15 residues. The DNA of the CDR3 is TGCAGTGCTAACCGCCCACAGGGGCCTGCCTACGAGCAGTACTTC. Its protein product is CSANRPQGPAYEQYF.

The V call is TRBV29-1, the J call TRBJ2-3; D is possibly TRBD1 or TRBD2 (5 bases each). This CDR3 contains 13 residues. The germline V gene encodes CDR1 SQVTM and CDR2 ANQGSEA. The V and J ends lost 4 bases and 2 bases respectively, with 10 bases between them. For the CDR3, the DNA is TGCAGCGTTGCCCGGGACCACACAGATACGCAGTATTTT. As protein: CSVARDHTDTQYF.

The CDR3: CSARDLGTGWSEAFF. The CDR3 nucleotides read TGCAGTGCTAGAGATCTCGGAACAGGGTGGTCTGAAGCTTTCTTT. This chain connects TRBV20-1 to TRBJ1-1; possibly TRBD1 for D (6 bases). Germline CDR1 and CDR2: DFQATT and SNEGSKA (reference sequence). The V end lost 0 bases, the J end lost 6 bases, and 17 bases lay between the germline ends. This CDR3 is 15 amino acids long.

The genes are TRBV7-3 and TRBJ2-1; TRBD2 aligns across 7 bases. Germline V lookup: CDR1 SGHTA, CDR2 FQGTGA. The CDR3 contains 18 residues. V lost 0 bases and J lost 2; bases outside the gene matches: 10. The CDR3 region has the DNA TGTGCCAGCAGCTTAACCCTCCTAGCGGCCAACACCTACAATGAGCAGTTCTTC. This translates into CASSLTLLAANTYNEQFF.

The chain is built from TRBV29-1 and TRBJ2-7, with D maybe TRBD2 (7 bases). This CDR3 has 14 residues. From germline, CDR1 is SQVTM and CDR2 ANQGSEA. Trimming removed 7 bases from V and 6 bases from J, with 22 bases in between. Here the CDR3 DNA reads TGCAGCGCCGTTTTGCACGGCGGGGGCCTCGAGCAGTACTTC. As protein: CSAVLHGGGLEQYF.

The chain joins TRBV25-1 to TRBJ1-5; TRBD1 is a possible D gene (5 bases). V was clipped by 8 bases and J by 4 bases, with 12 bases between them. The CDR3 spans 13 residues. Germline V lookup: CDR1 MGHDK, CDR2 SYGVNS. Here the CDR3 reads CASSREGNQPQHF. CDR3 nucleotide sequence: TGTGCCAGCTCCCGGGAGGGGAATCAGCCCCAGCATTTT.

Note on this clonotype: One end of the junction varies from germline; a read error may be responsible. V is TRBV4-1 and J is TRBJ2-1; D is possibly TRBD2 (6 bases). Germline V gives CDR1 MGHRA, CDR2 YSYEKL. CDR3 length equals 15 residues. The CDR3 protein is CASSQNLRAAGGQFF. CDR3 sequence (DNA): TGTGCCAGCAGCCAAAATCTACGCGCCGCCGGGGGGCAGTTCTTC.

The chain carries TRBV20-1 and TRBJ1-1, with a weak D call TRBD1 (5 bases). This CDR3 contains 13 residues. Germline V lookup: CDR1 DFQATT, CDR2 SNEGSKA (reference sequence). Trimming stripped 1 base from V and 4 bases from J, with 10 bases between. The CDR3 region is CSARGGRGTEAFF. CDR3 DNA sequence: TGCAGTGCTAGAGGGGGCAGAGGCACTGAAGCTTTCTTT.

This chain uses TRBV29-1 with TRBJ1-5; 8 positions agree with TRBD1. This CDR3 is built from 13 residues. In germline, CDR1 is SQVTM, CDR2 ANQGSEA. Trimming cost V 7 bases and J 4 bases; bases outside gene matches: 6. DNA of the CDR3: TGCAGCGCAACGACAGGGGCGAATCAGCCCCAGCATTTT. Its translation is CSATTGANQPQHF.

This clonotype was seen just once. The chain uses TRBV11-2 and TRBJ2-1; D uncertain. With 2 bases removed from V and 3 bases from J, the gap between germline ends came to 11 bases. Germline V gene lookup returns CDR1 SGHAT and CDR2 FQNNGV. The CDR3 covers 15 residues. The CDR3 sequence: CASSLPLFVYNEQFF. The CDR3 coding sequence is TGTGCCAGCAGCTTACCTCTTTTCGTCTACAATGAGCAGTTCTTC.

This chain uses TRBV20-1 with TRBJ2-7; perhaps D is TRBD1 or TRBD2 (5 bases each). The CDR3 is 13 amino acids. With 6 bases removed from V and 2 bases from J, the gap between germline ends came to 14 bases. Germline CDR1 DFQATT, CDR2 SNEGSKA (reference sequence). The CDR3 is CSAPRDGAYEQYF. The CDR3 DNA reads as TGCAGTGCGCCCCGGGACGGCGCCTACGAGCAGTACTTC.

The V call is TRBV12-3 or TRBV12-4, the J call TRBJ2-5; D is ambiguous. This CDR3 has 14 amino acids. The V end was cut by 3 bases, the J end by 2 bases, with 10 bases between. For the CDR3, the DNA is TGTGCCAGCAGTTTGCGGTGGGATCAAGAGACCCAGTACTTC. Its protein is CASSLRWDQETQYF.

The chain has TRBV20-1 and TRBJ2-7; D is possibly TRBD2 (7 bases). Germline V CDR1 and CDR2: DFQATT, SNEGSKA (reference sequence). CDR3 length: 14 residues. V lost 0 bases to trimming and J lost 0 bases, with 9 bases between them. The CDR3 sequence: CSAREGGVSYEQYF. The CDR3 nucleotides are TGCAGTGCTAGAGAAGGGGGGGTCTCCTACGAGCAGTACTTC.

The chain is built from TRBV28 and TRBJ1-2, with D possibly matching TRBD1 (5 bases). Germline V gene lookup returns CDR1 MDHEN and CDR2 SYDVKM. CDR3 size: 14 residues. V gave up 1 base and J gave up 8 bases, with 14 bases separating them. The CDR3 nucleotides are TGTGCCAGCAGTTTATCGGTCGGGGCCGGGGGCTACACCTTC. The encoded protein is CASSLSVGAGGYTF.